This TCR beta chain was identified in a study of blood T cell repertoires in COVID-19. About the research overall: The United States, Italy and Spain provided the acute and convalescent COVID-19 samples. The analysed material was cDNA or gDNA that came from T cells, B-cell-depleted T cells, or PBMCs.

As processed by the authors: From reference gene primer amplification, estimates of nucleated cell counts were derived. The table came from immunoSEQ multiplex PCR; TCRdb's copy has only in-frame clones and leaves some out. The V and J calls and clone size come from that table; D and trimming were worked out from the DNA. The table shows fewer than 200,000 clones, with around 81% occurring only once. The specimen was peripheral blood. The clonotype originates from a man in his 70s with active or convalescent COVID-19.

CDR3 bases: TGCGCCAGCAGCTTGGCCGGGGAGGATGGGGAGCTGTTTTTT. Translation gives CASSLAGEDGELFF. The J gene is TRBJ2-2, the V gene TRBV5-1, with D tentatively TRBD2 (6 bases). This CDR3 spans 14 amino acids. From germline, CDR1 is SGHRS and CDR2 YFSETQ. Trimming removed 0 bases at V and 8 bases at J, with 11 bases between. The complete variable domain, with remaining parts taken from reference TRBV5-1 and TRBJ2-2, reads KAGVTQTPRYLIKTRGQQVTLSCSPISGHRSVSWYQQTPGQGLQFLFEYFSETQRNKGNFPGRFSGRQFSNSRSEMNVSTLELGDSALYLCASSLAGEDGELFFGEGSRLTVL.